This section outlines one T cell receptor beta chain sequence together with its context. Antigen specificity is unknown. This CDR3 is also generated by other DNA sequences in the sample. The PCR had 60 Vbeta and 13 Jbeta primers. Using immunoSEQ multiplex PCR, the repertoire was profiled, and TCRdb retains in-frame clones only, with some absent. The sample has roughly 200,000 clones, roughly four fifths seen once; the top ten hold around 3%. The sample originates from a study of cytomegalovirus exposure and HLA in healthy donors. Study results and limitations: Roughly uniform depth of sequencing across donors was assumed in presence/absence analyses. A later analysis linked a missense variant in DCLRE1C to the trimming of TCR beta V and J genes.

The CDR3 contains 14 residues. Germline-derived CDR1 and CDR2 are MNHEY and SVGAGI. V lost 0 bases and J 6 bases, leaving 9 bases between the germline ends. The rearrangement joins TRBV6-5 to TRBJ1-3; D is ambiguous. This TCR derives from a male donor in good health and CMV-seronegative. The sample taken for sequencing was PBMCs. CDR3 residues: CASSYSSVKNTIYF. The CDR3 DNA is TGTGCCAGCAGTTACTCGAGCGTGAAAAACACCATATATTTT.